The 24 T cell receptor beta chains given below trace back to one sample, sequenced in a study of blood T cell repertoires in COVID-19. Only in-frame clones appear in the TCRdb table, and some are missing; sequencing was by immunoSEQ multiplex PCR. The table includes about 260,000 clones, 88% detected once. Sequencing used peripheral blood. The receptor source for this set is a man between 60 and 75 years old who had recovered from COVID-19.

This rearrangement joins TRBV19 to TRBJ2-1; 10 bases are a match to TRBD2. The CDR3 contains 16 residues. The V segment lost 3 bases and the J segment 4 bases; nucleotides outside the gene matches: 6. CDR1 LNHDA and CDR2 SQIVND come from the germline V gene (reference sequence). The CDR3 DNA sequence: TGTGCCAGTAGTATCGAAGCGGGGGGGCGTTACAATGAGCAGTTCTTC. It yields the protein CASSIEAGGRYNEQFF.

This rearrangement joins TRBV7-3 to TRBJ2-1, with 12 bases fitting TRBD2. Germline V lookup: CDR1 SGHTA, CDR2 FQGTGA. The CDR3 runs 19 residues. After removal of 2 bases from V and 7 bases from J, the junction contained 15 bases not matched to a gene. The chain's CDR3 is CASSLGPPGTSGRRNEQFF. DNA for the CDR3: TGTGCCAGCAGCTTAGGCCCCCCCGGGACTAGCGGGCGTAGAAATGAGCAGTTCTTC.

The chain links TRBV7-3 to TRBJ1-1; D is undetermined. Germline CDR1 and CDR2: SGHTA and FQGTGA. The V end lost 6 bases, the J end lost 1 base, and 12 bases lay between the germline ends. This CDR3 comprises 14 residues. The CDR3 DNA is TGTGCCAGCAGTACGGGTTTATCGAACACTGAAGCTTTCTTT. This sequence encodes CASSTGLSNTEAFF.

The chain employs TRBV11-3 and TRBJ1-3, with D unresolved. The CDR3 length is 13 residues. Germline CDR1 is SGHNT and CDR2 is YENEEA. Trimming cost V 3 bases and J 2 bases, with 5 bases left between them. CDR3 sequence: CASSFSTGNTIYF. In nucleotides, the CDR3 is TGTGCCAGCAGCTTTAGTACTGGAAACACCATATATTTT.

The rearrangement links TRBV12-3 or TRBV12-4 to TRBJ1-5, with D perhaps TRBD1 (5 bases). V was trimmed by 5 bases and J by 5 bases, leaving 10 bases between them. This CDR3 has 13 amino acids. The CDR3 sequence: CASSQGIHQPQHF. In DNA form, the CDR3 reads TGTGCCAGCAGTCAGGGCATCCATCAGCCCCAGCATTTT.

The chain joins TRBV3-1 (or the pseudogene TRBV3-2) to TRBJ1-2; 7 positions agree with TRBD1. V shed 4 bases, J shed 4 bases, and the junction held 6 bases outside the gene matches. This CDR3 comprises 14 residues. Germline CDR1 and CDR2: LGHDT and YNNKEL (reference sequence). The DNA of the CDR3 is TGTGCCAGCAGCCCCCCGGGACAGATCTATGGCTACACCTTC. Its protein is CASSPPGQIYGYTF.

In its sample, this clone was seen once. The V gene is TRBV5-1, the J gene TRBJ2-7; D uncertain. CDR1 is SGHRS, CDR2 YFSETQ, per germline. The CDR3 has 13 amino acids. The V end lost 5 bases, the J end lost 1 base, and 10 bases lay between the germline ends. The CDR3 region has the DNA TGCGCCAGCAGTGTTCCAAATTCCTACGAGCAGTACTTC. Encoded protein: CASSVPNSYEQYF.

The rearrangement links TRBV19 to TRBJ1-2, with D uncertain. The germline V and J ends were trimmed by 1 base and 0 bases, with 12 bases remaining between them. Germline loops: CDR1 LNHDA, CDR2 SQIVND (reference sequence). The CDR3 length is 16 residues. CDR3 coding DNA: TGTGCCAGTAGTATAGGACTCTCGCCGACTAACTATGGCTACACCTTC. It translates to CASSIGLSPTNYGYTF. Full variable domain (rest looked up from reference TRBV19 and TRBJ1-2): DGGITQSPKYLFRKEGQNVTLSCEQNLNHDAMYWYRQDPGQGLRLIYYSQIVNDFQKGDIAEGYSVSREKKESFPLTVTSAQKNPTAFYLCASSIGLSPTNYGYTFGSGTRLTVV.

The chain carries TRBV7-2 and TRBJ1-1; no reliable D call. Looked up from germline, CDR1 is SGHTA and CDR2 is FQGNSA. The CDR3 is made up of 14 amino acids. Trimming shortened V by 2 bases and J by 4 bases, and 11 bases separated the two germline ends. CDR3 loop: CASSLRRGGTEAFF. Here the CDR3 DNA reads TGTGCCAGCAGCTTACGCCGGGGAGGCACTGAAGCTTTCTTT.

The chain has TRBV28 and TRBJ2-7; D is possibly TRBD2 (7 bases). V dropped 8 bases and J dropped 3 bases, with 14 bases sitting between them. The CDR3 extends over 13 amino acids. Germline lookup yields CDR1 MDHEN and CDR2 SYDVKM. DNA for the CDR3: TGTGCCAGCTCCCTAGGGGGGGGCTACGAGCAGTACTTC. Amino acid sequence: CASSLGGGYEQYF.

This chain uses TRBV9 with TRBJ2-7, with 7 positions matching TRBD1. Germline V lookup: CDR1 SGDLS, CDR2 YYNGEE. The CDR3 spans 15 residues. V shed 4 bases, J shed 6 bases, and the junction held 13 bases outside the gene matches. The CDR3 loop is CASSLGTDSLSEQYF. Here the CDR3 DNA reads TGTGCCAGCAGCCTTGGGACAGATTCCCTCTCCGAGCAGTACTTC.

This clone appeared a single time. The chain combines TRBV30 with TRBJ1-3; D is perhaps TRBD1 (6 bases). The germline V and J ends were trimmed by 0 bases and 0 bases, with 12 bases remaining between them. The germline V gene has CDR1 GTSNPN and CDR2 SVGIG (reference sequence). The CDR3 runs 16 residues. As DNA, the CDR3 is TGTGCCTGGAGTGTCCTTCAGGGGAGCTCTGGAAACACCATATATTTT. It codes for CAWSVLQGSSGNTIYF.

The rearrangement uses TRBV7-9 and TRBJ2-5; TRBD2 agrees at 10 bases. The trim removed 3 bases at V and 5 bases at J, leaving 12 bases unmatched. The CDR3 is 17 amino acids. Per germline, CDR1 SEHNR and CDR2 FQNEAQ (reference sequence). The CDR3 DNA reads as TGTGCCAGCAGCTTCGTGGGTAGCGGGGGGCCGCGGGAGACCCAGTACTTC. Amino acid sequence: CASSFVGSGGPRETQYF.

The chain joins TRBV7-3 to TRBJ2-7; a weak D match, TRBD2 (6 bases). CDR3 size: 15 residues. Germline values: CDR1 SGHTA, CDR2 FQGTGA. V shed 2 bases and J shed 2 bases, with 13 bases lying between them. The CDR3 region has the DNA TGTGCCAGCAGCTTAGGAGGGACTTCGACCTACGAGCAGTACTTC. It specifies CASSLGGTSTYEQYF. Variable domain in full (rest from reference TRBV7-3 and TRBJ2-7): GAGVSQTPSNKVTEKGKYVELRCDPISGHTALYWYRQSLGQGPEFLIYFQGTGAADDSGLPNDRFFAVRPEGSVSTLKIQRTERGDSAVYLCASSLGGTSTYEQYFGPGTRLTVT.

V is TRBV5-6 and J is TRBJ2-7; 7 nucleotides match TRBD2. J was trimmed by 2 bases and V by 4 bases; bases with no gene match: 9. CDR1 and CDR2 (germline): SGHDT, YYEEEE. The CDR3 is 15 amino acids. CDR3 in DNA: TGTGCCAGCAGCCAGCTAGCGGCCGCCACCTACGAGCAGTACTTC. The encoded protein is CASSQLAAATYEQYF.

The rearrangement links TRBV4-2 to TRBJ1-4, with D maybe TRBD1 (5 bases). The CDR3 is made up of 16 amino acids. Trimming stripped 1 base from V and 7 bases from J, with 16 bases between. The germline gives CDR1 LGHNA, CDR2 YNFKEQ. In DNA, the CDR3 is TGTGCCAGCAGCCAAGGTAGATACAGGACCGGTGAAAAACTGTTTTTT. The encoded protein is CASSQGRYRTGEKLFF.

The V call is TRBV10-1, the J call TRBJ2-1; TRBD1 matches 8 bases. The CDR3 runs to 15 residues. The V gene end was trimmed by 6 bases and the J gene end by 3 bases; junction bases not matched to a gene: 7. CDR1 WNHNN and CDR2 SYGVQD come from the germline V gene (reference sequence). In nucleotides, the CDR3 is TGCGCCAGCAGCCCCCGGGACAGGCTCTACAATGAGCAGTTCTTC. It translates to CASSPRDRLYNEQFF.

This clone was counted once. This chain connects TRBV5-1 to TRBJ2-3; a possible D gene is TRBD2 (6 bases). There are 13 residues in the CDR3. From germline, CDR1 is SGHRS and CDR2 YFSETQ. V gave up 7 bases and J gave up 0 bases, with 9 bases separating them. The CDR3 DNA follows: TGCGCCAGCTCCGGGGGTAGCACAGATACGCAGTATTTT. This translates into CASSGGSTDTQYF.

The V and J genes are TRBV3-1 (or the pseudogene TRBV3-2) and TRBJ1-4, with 7 positions matching TRBD1. The CDR3 loop spans 16 amino acids. Trimming took 4 bases from V and 4 from J; bases not matched to a gene: 9. CDR1 is LGHDT, CDR2 YNNKEL, per germline (reference sequence). The CDR3 DNA reads as TGTGCCAGCAGCCCAAGATCAGACAGGGTTAATGAAAAACTGTTTTTT. Translation gives CASSPRSDRVNEKLFF.

The chain carries TRBV13 and TRBJ1-4; D gene uncertain. The germline V gene encodes CDR1 PRHDT and CDR2 FYEKMQ (reference sequence). V was trimmed by 2 bases and J by 0 bases, leaving 16 bases between them. The CDR3 runs to 18 residues. The CDR3 loop reads CASSLRGEGEATNEKLFF. In DNA, the CDR3 is TGTGCCAGCAGCTTACGCGGGGAGGGAGAAGCAACTAATGAAAAACTGTTTTTT.

The chain links TRBV19 to TRBJ2-1, with 7 nucleotides matching TRBD1. The V gene end was trimmed by 5 bases and the J gene end by 9 bases; junction bases not matched to a gene: 13. This CDR3 is built from 15 residues. Per germline, CDR1 LNHDA and CDR2 SQIVND (reference sequence). This CDR3 is CASSPRTGTVGEQFF. CDR3 nucleotide sequence: TGTGCCAGTAGTCCTCGGACAGGTACCGTCGGTGAGCAGTTCTTC.

Only one count was recorded for this clone. This chain connects TRBV24-1 to TRBJ2-5; 7 nucleotides line up with TRBD1. There are 15 residues in the CDR3. V was clipped by 7 bases and J by 4 bases; unmatched bases: 11. CDR1 is KGHDR and CDR2 is SFDVKD in the germline V gene. CDR3 sequence (DNA): TGTGCCACCAGCATAGACAGGGAAGAGGGAGAGACCCAGTACTTC. Its protein product is CATSIDREEGETQYF.

This chain uses TRBV10-1 with TRBJ2-3, with TRBD2 matching over 7 bases. V lost 1 base, J lost 1 base, and 2 bases stayed unmatched. Germline V gene sequence: CDR1 WNHNN, CDR2 SYGVQD (reference sequence). The CDR3 covers 15 residues. CDR3 in amino acids: CASSELSGGTDTQYF. CDR3 nucleotides: TGCGCCAGCAGTGAGTTGAGCGGGGGCACAGATACGCAGTATTTT.

The rearrangement uses TRBV7-9 and TRBJ2-7; D perhaps matches TRBD2 (6 bases). The CDR3 sequence is 16 residues long. V was pared by 5 bases and J by 5 bases, with 22 bases between. The germline V gene encodes CDR1 SEHNR and CDR2 FQNEAQ (reference sequence). The CDR3 loop reads CASSPQGGVMTDEQYF. The CDR3, as DNA: TGTGCCAGCAGCCCCCAAGGAGGGGTGATGACCGACGAGCAGTACTTC. Based on the CDR3 plus reference TRBV7-9 and TRBJ2-7, the full variable domain is DTGVSQNPRHKITKRGQNVTFRCDPISEHNRLYWYRQTLGQGPEFLTYFQNEAQLEKSRLLSDRFSAERPKGSFSTLEIQRTEQGDSAMYLCASSPQGGVMTDEQYFGPGTRLTVT.